Given below is one TCR beta chain in context. How the authors handled the data: Nucleated cell counts were estimated from reference gene primer amplification. Generated by immunoSEQ multiplex PCR, the TCRdb table keeps only in-frame clones and is missing some. D and trimming were read from the DNA, whereas the V and J calls and clone size are those reported in that table. The table lists 250,000 to 300,000 clones, around nine tenths of them singletons. J gave up 5 bases and V 4 bases, and 5 bases lay outside the gene matches. This CDR3 spans 15 amino acids. Germline CDR1 MRHNA, CDR2 SNTAGT. The entry originates in a study of blood T cell repertoires in COVID-19. Study in general: T cells, B-cell-depleted T cells, or PBMCs provided the cDNA or gDNA that served as material.

During active infection, Seattle patients enrolled and were then monitored through disease. The chain employs TRBV6-4 and TRBJ1-6; 7 bases are a match to TRBD1. The sequencing sample was made of peripheral blood. This clonotype originated in a woman in her seventies with COVID-19, enrolled during active disease. This CDR3 reads CASSVSTGNNSPLHF. CDR3 nucleotide sequence: TGTGCCAGCAGTGTTTCGACAGGGAATAATTCACCCCTCCACTTT.